This T cell receptor beta chain was sequenced for a study of shared clonotypes between healthy human individuals. Across the whole study: Ranging from 18 to 49 in age, donors were two women and a few men. Study-wide findings and caveats: Sampling was confined to blood; repertoires within tissues likely differ. Between a handful of donors, naive CD4 clonotypes were shared at a level of approximately 5%.

CD45RO-negative CD8 cells positively selected for CCR7 made up the naive population, which excluded terminally differentiated effector memory CD45RA+ cells. There are 16 residues in the CDR3. Trimming shortened V by 0 bases and J by 2 bases, and 11 bases separated the two germline ends. Germline loops: CDR1 MGHRA, CDR2 YSYEKL. Each sorted subset replicate got 200 ng genomic DNA, 30,000 or so genomes. TCRdb's copy holds only in-frame clones and misses some; the assay was immunoSEQ multiplex PCR. The sample includes about 820,000 clones, nearly 95% of them seen just once. The count of this clone is one. What it binds is unknown.

This chain uses TRBV4-1 with TRBJ2-1, with a possible D match to TRBD2 (6 bases). The material sequenced was naive CD8+ T cells sorted from blood. The receptor was derived from a man aged 30 to 39 in good health. The CDR3 DNA follows: TGCGCCAGCAGCCAAGAGGGAGGAGCCGCCTACAATGAGCAGTTCTTC. Its protein product is CASSQEGGAAYNEQFF.